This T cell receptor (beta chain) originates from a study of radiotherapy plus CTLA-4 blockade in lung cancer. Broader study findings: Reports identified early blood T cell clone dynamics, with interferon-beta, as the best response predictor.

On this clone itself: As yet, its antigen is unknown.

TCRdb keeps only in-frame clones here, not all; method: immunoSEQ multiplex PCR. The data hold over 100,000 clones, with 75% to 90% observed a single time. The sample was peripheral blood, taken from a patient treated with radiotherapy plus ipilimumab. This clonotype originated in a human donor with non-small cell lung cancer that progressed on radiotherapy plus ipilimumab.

In DNA form, the CDR3 reads TGTGCCAGCAGCTTGAAGGGGGGCACAGATACGCAGTATTTT. Encoded protein: CASSLKGGTDTQYF. The V call is TRBV5-4, the J call TRBJ2-3; D is possibly TRBD1 (6 bases). The CDR3 has 14 residues. CDR1 is SGHNT, CDR2 YYREEE, per germline (reference sequence). The V and J ends lost 1 base and 1 base respectively, with 7 bases between them.